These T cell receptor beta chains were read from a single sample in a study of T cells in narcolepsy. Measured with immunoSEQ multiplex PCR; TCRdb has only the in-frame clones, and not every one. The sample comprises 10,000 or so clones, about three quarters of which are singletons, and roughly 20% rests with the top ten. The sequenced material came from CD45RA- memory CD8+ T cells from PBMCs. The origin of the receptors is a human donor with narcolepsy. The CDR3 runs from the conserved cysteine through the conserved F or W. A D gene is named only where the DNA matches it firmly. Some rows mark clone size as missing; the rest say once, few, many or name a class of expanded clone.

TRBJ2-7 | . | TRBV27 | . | TGTGCCAGCAGTTCTCAATTTGACCATGGGACCGGATCGAGAGAGCAGTACTTC | CASSSQFDHGTGSREQYF
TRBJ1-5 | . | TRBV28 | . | TGTGCCAGCAGTTTATGGCCCCTGGCTGAGCCCCAGCATTTT | CASSLWPLAEPQHF
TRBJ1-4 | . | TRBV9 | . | TGTGCCAGCAGCGTAGACGGTCGGTCCTCTCGGAGAGAAAAACTGTTTTTT | CASSVDGRSSRREKLFF
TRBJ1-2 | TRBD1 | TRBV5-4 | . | TGTGCCAGCAGCGTCGGGCAGGGGGCAAGCTATGGCTACACCTTC | CASSVGQGASYGYTF
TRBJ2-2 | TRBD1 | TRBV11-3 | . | TGTGCCAGCAGGCACACCCCGGGACAGGGCTACACCGGGGAGCTGTTTTTT | CASRHTPGQGYTGELFF
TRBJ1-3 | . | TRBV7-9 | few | TGTGCCAGCAGCAGCTGGAATTCAGGGGCAGCTGGAAACACCATATATTTT | CASSSWNSGAAGNTIYF
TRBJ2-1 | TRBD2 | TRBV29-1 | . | TGCAGCGCCGGACTAGCGGGCGGCAATGAGCAGTTCTTC | CSAGLAGGNEQFF
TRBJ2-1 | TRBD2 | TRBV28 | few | TGTGCCAGCAGCCTGGTGCGGGGGGGGTACAATGAGCAGTTCTTC | CASSLVRGGYNEQFF
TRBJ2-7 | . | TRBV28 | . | TGTGCCAGCAGTTTGGGAGCTTGGCGCTACGAGCAGTACTTC | CASSLGAWRYEQYF
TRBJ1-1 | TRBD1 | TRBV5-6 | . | TGTGCCAGCAGCTTGGGGGACAGGGGTGCTTTCTTT | CASSLGDRGAFF
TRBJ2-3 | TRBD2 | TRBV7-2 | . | TGTGCCAGCAGTTCCCTAGCGGGGGCCGCAGATACGCAGTATTTT | CASSSLAGAADTQYF
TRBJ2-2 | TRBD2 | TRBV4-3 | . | TGCGCCAGCAGCCAAATGGATATAGCGGGGGGCGGGATCACCGGGGAGCTGTTTTTT | CASSQMDIAGGGITGELFF
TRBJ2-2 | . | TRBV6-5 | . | TGTGCCAGCAGTAGAGAGGGGGGAATCACCGGGGAGCTGTTTTTT | CASSREGGITGELFF
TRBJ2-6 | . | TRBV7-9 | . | TGTGCCAGCAGCTCGGGGGCGTCTTCTGGGGCCAACGTCCTGACTTTC | CASSSGASSGANVLTF
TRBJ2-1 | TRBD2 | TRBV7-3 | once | TGTGCCAGCAGCCCTAGCGGCAGCTCCTACAATGAGCAGTTCTTC | CASSPSGSSYNEQFF
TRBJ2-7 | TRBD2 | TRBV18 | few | TGTGCCAGCTCACCGGGACTAGCGGGAGGTGAGCAGTACTTC | CASSPGLAGGEQYF
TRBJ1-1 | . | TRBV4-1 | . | TGCGCCAGCAGCCAAAGAACCAGCGATCTGAACACTGAAGCTTTCTTT | CASSQRTSDLNTEAFF
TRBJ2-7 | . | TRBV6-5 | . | TGTGCCAGCAGCCTGACCTCCTACGAGCAGTACTTC | CASSLTSYEQYF
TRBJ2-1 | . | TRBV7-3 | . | TGTGCCAGCAGCTTAGGAGGGCTGAATGAGCAGTTCTTC | CASSLGGLNEQFF
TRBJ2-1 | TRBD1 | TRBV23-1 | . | TGCGCCAGCAGTCCGGACAGGGGTGAGCAGTTCTTC | CASSPDRGEQFF